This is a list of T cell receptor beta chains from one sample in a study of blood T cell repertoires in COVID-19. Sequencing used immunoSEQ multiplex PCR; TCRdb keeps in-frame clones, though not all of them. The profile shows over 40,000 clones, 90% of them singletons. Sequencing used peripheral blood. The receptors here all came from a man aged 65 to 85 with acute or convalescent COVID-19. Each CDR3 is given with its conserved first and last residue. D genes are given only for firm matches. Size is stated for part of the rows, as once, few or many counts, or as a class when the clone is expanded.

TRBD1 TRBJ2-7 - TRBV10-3 TGTGCCATCAGTGAGGGGGGGACAGGGGAGGCTCGAGAGCAGTACTTC CAISEGGTGEAREQYF
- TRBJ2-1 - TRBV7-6 TGTGCCAGCAGCAGGCGCTTCGACAGGTCCTACAATGAGCAGTTCTTC CASSRRFDRSYNEQFF
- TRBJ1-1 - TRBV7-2 TGTGCCAGCAGCTTGGGGCCAAAAGGGAACACTGAAGCTTTCTTT CASSLGPKGNTEAFF
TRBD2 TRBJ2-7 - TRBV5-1 TGCGCCAGCAGCTTGGAACCAGCGGGGGGGCAGGGGATTCCCTTCGGCTACGAGCAGTACTTC CASSLEPAGGQGIPFGYEQYF
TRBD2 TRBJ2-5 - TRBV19 TGTGCCAGTACCGTGACTAGCGGGGCCCAAGAGACCCAGTACTTC CASTVTSGAQETQYF
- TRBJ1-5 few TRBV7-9 TGTGCCAGCAGCTTAGGGCCGTCGGGTTATAGCAATCAGCCCCAGCATTTT CASSLGPSGYSNQPQHF
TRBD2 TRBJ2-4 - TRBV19 TGTGCCAGTAGTTCTCAGGGACTAGCGGGAAACATTCAGTACTTC CASSSQGLAGNIQYF
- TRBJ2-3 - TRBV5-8 TGTGCCAGCAGCTATGGGGGCAGGGGCACAGATACGCAGTATTTT CASSYGGRGTDTQYF
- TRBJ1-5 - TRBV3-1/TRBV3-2 TGTGCCAGCAGCTCCAGTGGTAGCAATCAGCCCCAGCATTTT CASSSSGSNQPQHF
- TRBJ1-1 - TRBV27 TGTGCCAGCAGGTACAAGAACACTGAAGCTTTCTTT CASRYKNTEAFF
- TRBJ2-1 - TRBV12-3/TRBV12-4 TGTGCCAGCAGTCTGGCCCACAATGAGCAGTTCTTC CASSLAHNEQFF
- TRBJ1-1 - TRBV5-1 TGCGCCAGCAGCTACCTCGGGGGGCACACTGAAGCTTTCTTT CASSYLGGHTEAFF
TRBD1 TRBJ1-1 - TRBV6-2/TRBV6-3 TGTGCCAGCAGCCGTCCGGGACAGGGGTACACTGAAGCTTTCTTT CASSRPGQGYTEAFF
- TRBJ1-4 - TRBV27 TGTGCCAGCAGTTTATCCATGGGGAGGGATGAAAAACTGTTTTTT CASSLSMGRDEKLFF
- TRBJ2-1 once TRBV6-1 TGTGCCAGCAGTGACAGACAACGTCGCTTCTTC CASSDRQRRFF
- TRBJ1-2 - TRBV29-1 TGCAGCGTTGAAGTAGGAACAGAAAACTATGGCTACACCTTC CSVEVGTENYGYTF
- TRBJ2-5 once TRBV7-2 TGTGCCAGCAGCCACTTTAAAGAGACCCAGTACTTC CASSHFKETQYF
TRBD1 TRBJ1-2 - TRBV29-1 TGCAGCGTCCTTGGACAGGCGACCTATGGCTACACCTTC CSVLGQATYGYTF
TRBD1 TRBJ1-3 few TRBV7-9 TGTGCCAGCAGCGGGACAGTTGGAAACACCATATATTTT CASSGTVGNTIYF
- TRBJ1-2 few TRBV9 TGTGCCAGCAGCGTAGGGAGGGCCACCTATGGCTACACCTTC CASSVGRATYGYTF
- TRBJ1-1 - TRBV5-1 TGCGCCAGCAGCTTGGAGACAGTGGACACTGAAGCTTTCTTT CASSLETVDTEAFF
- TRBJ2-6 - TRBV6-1 TGTGCCAGCAGTGAAAGTTTGGGGCGCTCTGGGGCCAACGTCCTGACTTTC CASSESLGRSGANVLTF
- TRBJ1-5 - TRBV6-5 TGTGCCAGCAGTTACTCGCGGAGCGATCAGCCCCAGCATTTT CASSYSRSDQPQHF
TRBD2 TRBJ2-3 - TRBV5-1 TGCGCCAGTGCGACTAGCGGGGGGAGGGAAGATACGCAGTATTTT CASATSGGREDTQYF
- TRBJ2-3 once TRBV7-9 TGTGCCAGCAGCTTCTTGACAGGTAGTTACGGAGCACAGTATTTT CASSFLTGSYGAQYF
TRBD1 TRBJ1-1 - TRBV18 TGTGCCAGCTCTCCCGGGACAGCGTCGGAAGCTTTCTTT CASSPGTASEAFF
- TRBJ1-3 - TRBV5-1 TGCGCCAGCAGCTCGAGCGGTAGGGGAAACACCATATATTTT CASSSSGRGNTIYF
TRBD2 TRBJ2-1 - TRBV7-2 TGTGCCAGCAGTTCTCCTCCTCCGGGACTAGCGGCCTACAATGAGCAGTTCTTC CASSSPPPGLAAYNEQFF
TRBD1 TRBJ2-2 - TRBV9 TGTGCCAGCAGCGTGTCGGGACAGGCGGGCACCGGGGAGCTGTTTTTT CASSVSGQAGTGELFF
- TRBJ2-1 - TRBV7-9 TGTGCCAGCAGCCCCCTGACAGCGAACTCCTACAATGAGCAGTTCTTC CASSPLTANSYNEQFF
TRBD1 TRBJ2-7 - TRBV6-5 TGTGCCAGCGGCTGGGACAGGGGGTCCTACGAGCAGTACTTC CASGWDRGSYEQYF
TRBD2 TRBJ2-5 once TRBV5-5 TGTGCCAGCAGCTTGGCGGGGGGGCATGTTGAGACCCAGTACTTC CASSLAGGHVETQYF
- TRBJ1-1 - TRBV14 TGTGCCAGCAGCCAAGCGGTAACCCCCACTGAAGCTTTCTTT CASSQAVTPTEAFF
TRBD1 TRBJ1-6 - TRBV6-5 TGTGCCGCCACCGGGACAGGGAATTCACCCCTCCACTTT CAATGTGNSPLHF
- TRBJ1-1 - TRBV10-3 TGTGCCATCAGTGAGTCTGGGCTGGGTCGGACTGAAGCTTTCTTT CAISESGLGRTEAFF
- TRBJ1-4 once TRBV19 TGTGCCAGTAGCAGCCTGGACAGACCTGATGAAAAACTGTTTTTT CASSSLDRPDEKLFF
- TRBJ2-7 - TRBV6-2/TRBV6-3 TGTGCCAGCAGTTCAAGCCTCGGGGCCTACGAGCAGTACTTC CASSSSLGAYEQYF
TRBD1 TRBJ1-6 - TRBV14 TGTGCCAGCAGCCCTTGGACAGGGATACGTTCACCCCTCCACTTT CASSPWTGIRSPLHF
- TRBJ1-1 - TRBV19 TGTGCCAGTAGTATTCAGGCCAGGGCGAACACTGAAGCTTTCTTT CASSIQARANTEAFF
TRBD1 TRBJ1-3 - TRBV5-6 TGTGCCAGCAGCATTTACTCACAGGGGTTTCAAGGTGCCATATATTTT CASSIYSQGFQGAIYF